The 28 T cell receptor beta chains in this list originate from one sample, sequenced in a study of human T cells and chemical hapten exposure. Sample time point: patch test 3, about 24 weeks after DPC sensitization. The treatment: therapeutic diphenylcyclopropenone sensitization with weekly scalp DPC. TCRdb ran MiXCR on the RACE reads and lists one entry per CDR3 protein. The sample has 97,000 or so distinct CDR3 sequences, about 28% seen once; the top ten hold about a tenth. The sequenced sample was whole blood, obtained in connection with sensitization to the hapten diphenylcyclopropenone (DPC). The receptors stem from a man aged 35-49 years with alopecia areata. Some clones in this sample may be carry-over from other donors' samples.

This rearrangement joins TRBV7-2 to TRBJ1-1; weak D call: TRBD1 (6 bases). The CDR3 has 18 amino acids. Per the germline V gene, CDR1 is SGHTA and CDR2 is FQGNSA. V was trimmed by 2 bases and J by 3 bases, leaving 22 bases between them. CDR3 loop: CASSLIFAGASSYTEAFF. DNA for the CDR3: TGTGCCAGCAGCTTAATTTTTGCAGGGGCGAGCTCTTACACTGAAGCTTTCTTT.

The rearrangement joins TRBV28 to TRBJ1-1; D possibly corresponds to TRBD1 (6 bases). The ends were cut back, 5 bases at V and 6 bases at J, with 13 bases in the middle. Germline CDR1 reads MDHEN; CDR2 reads SYDVKM. There are 13 residues in the CDR3. The CDR3 DNA sequence: TGTGCCAGCAGTCGACCGGGGGGCGCTGAAGCTTTCTTT. Amino acid sequence: CASSRPGGAEAFF.

The chain is built from TRBV6-1 and TRBJ2-1, with a possible D match to TRBD2 (6 bases). Germline assignment: CDR1 MNHNS and CDR2 SASEGT. V gave up 3 bases and J gave up 0 bases, with 9 bases separating them. The CDR3 has 15 residues. The CDR3, as DNA: TGTGCCAGCAGTGACGGCGGGACCTCCTACAATGAGCAGTTCTTC. It is translated as CASSDGGTSYNEQFF.

This CDR3 is CASSGPNEQFF. The CDR3 region has the DNA TGTGCCAGCAGCGGTCCGAATGAGCAGTTCTTC. The rearrangement uses TRBV9 and TRBJ2-1, with no clear D. V lost 3 bases and J 7 bases, leaving 5 bases between the germline ends. Germline V lookup: CDR1 SGDLS, CDR2 YYNGEE. The CDR3 sequence is 11 residues long.

The V call is TRBV28, the J call TRBJ1-2; D might be TRBD1 (6 bases). The germline CDR1 and CDR2 sequences are MDHEN and SYDVKM. The CDR3 is made up of 15 amino acids. V dropped 1 base and J dropped 6 bases, with 15 bases sitting between them. The CDR3 DNA is TGTGCCAGCAGTTTATACAACAGGGTGACGGATGGCTACACCTTC. It is translated as CASSLYNRVTDGYTF.

This clonotype was detected ten times or more. The rearrangement uses TRBV21-1 and TRBJ2-5; the table's TRBD2 call for D was not verified on the DNA. TRBV21-1 is deemed a pseudogene. This CDR3 has 17 amino acids. The CDR3 DNA is TGTGCCAGCAGCAAACAGAAGGTGGGACGGGAGGCAGAGACCCAGTACTTC. Translated, it gives CASSKQKVGREAETQYF.

This clonotype was observed a handful of times. V gene TRBV5-1 combines with J gene TRBJ2-6, with D uncertain. Trimming removed 3 bases at V and 0 bases at J, with 10 bases between. Germline V CDR1 and CDR2: SGHRS, YFSETQ. The CDR3 has 16 amino acids. The CDR3 reads CASSWGLNSGANVLTF. CDR3 DNA: TGCGCCAGCAGCTGGGGTCTTAACTCTGGGGCCAACGTCCTGACTTTC. Full variable domain (missing parts from reference TRBV5-1 and TRBJ2-6): KAGVTQTPRYLIKTRGQQVTLSCSPISGHRSVSWYQQTPGQGLQFLFEYFSETQRNKGNFPGRFSGRQFSNSRSEMNVSTLELGDSALYLCASSWGLNSGANVLTFGAGSRLTVL.

This clonotype turned up a few times. The chain carries TRBV28 and TRBJ2-7; D not certain. The CDR3 sequence is 14 residues long. The V end was cut by 4 bases, the J end by 3 bases, with 13 bases between. CDR1 MDHEN and CDR2 SYDVKM come from the germline V gene. The CDR3 DNA reads as TGTGCCAGCAGTTCACCGGACGGATGCTACGAGCAGTACTTC. Translating gives CASSSPDGCYEQYF.

Of note for this clonotype: The conserved final phenylalanine or tryptophan is absent from the CDR3, which likely points to a read error. The chain uses TRBV7-9 and TRBJ2-6; 8 bases line up with TRBD1. Germline values: CDR1 SEHNR, CDR2 FQNEAQ (reference sequence). The V and J ends lost 4 bases and 4 bases, in that order; junction bases with no gene match: 6. The CDR3 totals 16 residues. The CDR3 coding sequence is TGTGCCAGCAGCTATCACAGGGGGAGAGGGGCCAACGTCCTGACTTGC. Its translation is CASSYHRGRGANVLTC.

The gene calls are TRBV7-9 and TRBJ1-1; possible D gene TRBD1, 6 bases. Germline values: CDR1 SEHNR, CDR2 FQNEAQ (reference sequence). This CDR3 region has 13 residues. V lost 1 base, J lost 7 bases, and 10 bases lay in between. The CDR3 sequence: CASSLVDRLEAFF. CDR3 bases: TGTGCCAGCAGCTTAGTCGACAGGCTTGAAGCTTTCTTT.

This clonotype showed up just a few times. The chain has TRBV6-5 and TRBJ2-3; 8 nucleotides line up with TRBD1. Unmatched junction bases numbered 8, after V lost 11 bases and J lost 1 base. Germline CDR1 and CDR2: MNHEY and SVGAGI. The CDR3 sequence is 14 residues long. The CDR3 here is CACSKTGGTDTQYF. The CDR3 DNA reads TGTGCCTGCTCCAAGACAGGGGGCACAGATACGCAGTATTTT.

The genes are TRBV6-5 and TRBJ1-5; D is unresolved. V was clipped by 4 bases and J by 1 base, with 14 bases between them. Per germline, CDR1 MNHEY and CDR2 SVGAGI. The CDR3 has 16 residues. This CDR3 reads CASSSEWGRSNQPQHF. The CDR3 DNA is TGTGCCAGCAGTTCCGAATGGGGAAGGAGCAATCAGCCCCAGCATTTT.

A note on this clonotype: The junction and the germline gene differ at one end; a read error may be behind it. The chain employs TRBV28 and TRBJ2-4; 9 bases line up with TRBD1. From germline, CDR1 is MDHEN and CDR2 SYDVKM. CDR3 length: 15 residues. The CDR3: CASSLFRGQGPAGSF. In DNA form, the CDR3 reads TGTGCCAGCAGTTTATTTCGCGGACAGGGGCCCGCGGGAAGCTTC. Filled out from reference TRBV28 and TRBJ2-4, the complete variable domain reads DVKVTQSSRYLVKRTGEKVFLECVQDMDHENMFWYRQDPGLGLRLIYFSYDVKMKEKGDIPEGYSVSREKKERFSLILESASTNQTSMYLCASSLFRGQGPAGSFGAGTRLSVL.

This clonotype was seen only a few times. V and J are TRBV7-9 and TRBJ2-1; TRBD2 agrees at 8 bases. The better agreement between TRBJ2-7 and the DNA end casts doubt on the J call. CDR1 SEHNR and CDR2 FQNEAQ come from the germline V gene (reference sequence). This CDR3 is built from 16 residues. The CDR3 DNA is TGTGCCAGCAGCTTACTCGTGCGGCGGGAGGACAACGAGCAGTACTTC. Amino acids: CASSLLVRREDNEQYF.

The chain combines TRBV3-1 with TRBJ1-6; tentatively, D is TRBD1 (5 bases). The CDR3 is made up of 16 amino acids. V lost 3 bases to trimming and J lost 8 bases, with 17 bases between them. Germline CDR1 and CDR2: LGHDT and YNNKEL (reference sequence). The CDR3 loop reads CASSQTDRGRDSPLHF. As DNA, the CDR3 is TGTGCCAGCAGCCAGACCGACCGGGGACGGGATTCACCCCTCCACTTT.

The V and J genes are TRBV10-3 and TRBJ1-5, with 9 bases identical to TRBD1. CDR3 size: 20 residues. Germline loops: CDR1 ENHRY, CDR2 SYGVKD. V lost 2 bases and J lost 4; bases outside the gene matches: 18. The CDR3 sequence: CAISETTAWTEDRGNQPQHF. CDR3 DNA sequence: TGTGCCATCAGTGAGACTACTGCCTGGACGGAGGACAGGGGAAATCAGCCCCAGCATTTT.

This chain uses TRBV5-1 with TRBJ1-1; weak D call: TRBD1 (6 bases). Germline CDR1 SGHRS, CDR2 YFSETQ. This CDR3 contains 15 residues. V lost 3 bases, J lost 1 base, and 13 bases lay in between. The CDR3 DNA reads TGCGCCAGCAGCTCCCTGAGGGGGACGAACACTGAAGCTTTCTTT. Amino acid sequence: CASSSLRGTNTEAFF.

This sequence joins TRBV12-3 or TRBV12-4 and TRBJ1-5, with TRBD1 identical over 7 bases. This CDR3 contains 14 residues. The V gene end was trimmed by 1 base and the J gene end by 4 bases; junction bases not matched to a gene: 1. Here the CDR3 DNA reads TGTGCCAGCAGTTTAGGGGACAGAAATCAGCCCCAGCATTTT. This encodes CASSLGDRNQPQHF.

The V call is TRBV5-1, the J call TRBJ2-3; D is uncertain. The CDR3 loop spans 14 amino acids. CDR1 SGHRS and CDR2 YFSETQ come from the germline V gene. Trimming left V 0 bases short and J 0 bases short, with 5 bases between. The DNA of the CDR3 is TGCGCCAGCAGCTTGGAGGTTAGCACAGATACGCAGTATTTT. Translating gives CASSLEVSTDTQYF.

The V and J genes are TRBV10-3 and TRBJ2-7, with D hard to call. Germline CDR1 ENHRY, CDR2 SYGVKD. This CDR3 spans 15 amino acids. Deletions cut 3 bases from V and 0 bases from J, with 12 bases between. CDR3: CAISDGVPSSYEQYF. CDR3 sequence (DNA): TGTGCCATCAGTGATGGGGTTCCGAGCTCCTACGAGCAGTACTTC.

This clonotype was found a few times. The genes are TRBV5-1 and TRBJ2-5, with TRBD2 identical over 11 bases. The CDR3 covers 16 residues. CDR1 SGHRS and CDR2 YFSETQ come from the germline V gene. The trim removed 5 bases at V and 2 bases at J, leaving 8 bases unmatched. The CDR3 sequence: CASSPGGLAGQETQYF. CDR3 nucleotide sequence: TGCGCCAGCAGTCCGGGTGGACTAGCGGGTCAAGAGACCCAGTACTTC.

The chain carries TRBV24-1 and TRBJ1-1; D is possibly TRBD1 (6 bases). From germline, CDR1 is KGHDR and CDR2 SFDVKD. Trimming removed 7 bases from V and 0 bases from J, with 11 bases in between. CDR3 size: 14 residues. The CDR3 sequence: CATRGGLMNTEAFF. The CDR3 DNA sequence: TGTGCCACCAGAGGGGGGTTGATGAACACTGAAGCTTTCTTT.

The V and J genes are TRBV5-1 and TRBJ1-1; D may be TRBD1 (6 bases). Germline V gene data show CDR1 as SGHRS and CDR2 as YFSETQ. The CDR3 extends over 15 amino acids. V lost 4 bases to trimming and J lost 7 bases, with 20 bases between them. The CDR3 protein is CASSPGGGGDSEAFF. For the CDR3, the DNA is TGCGCCAGCAGCCCGGGAGGAGGGGGAGACAGTGAAGCTTTCTTT. Full variable domain (remainder filled in from reference TRBV5-1 and TRBJ1-1): KAGVTQTPRYLIKTRGQQVTLSCSPISGHRSVSWYQQTPGQGLQFLFEYFSETQRNKGNFPGRFSGRQFSNSRSEMNVSTLELGDSALYLCASSPGGGGDSEAFFGQGTRLTVV.

This clonotype was observed a handful of times. The rearrangement links TRBV20-1 to TRBJ2-1, with TRBD2 identical over 9 bases. The CDR3 is 15 residues long. The germline gives CDR1 DFQATT, CDR2 SNEGSKA (reference sequence). The ends lost 3 bases at V and 8 bases at J; junction bases unmatched: 11. CDR3 coding DNA: TGCAGTGCTAGGGACTATAGCGGGAGAACGCATGAGCAGTTCTTC. This gives the protein CSARDYSGRTHEQFF.

This clonotype turned up a few times. This chain links TRBV14 with TRBJ1-4; D is unresolved. Deletions cut 0 bases from V and 7 bases from J, with 6 bases between. The CDR3 is 13 amino acids. Germline loops: CDR1 SGHDN, CDR2 FVKESK. The CDR3 sequence: CASSQDLREKLFF. CDR3 in DNA: TGTGCCAGCAGCCAAGATCTTCGTGAAAAACTGTTTTTT.

This clonotype was seen only a few times. The chain carries TRBV3-1 and TRBJ1-1; D is undetermined. The germline CDR1 and CDR2 sequences are LGHDT and YNNKEL (reference sequence). This CDR3 spans 14 amino acids. Trimming left V 4 bases short and J 4 bases short, with 13 bases between. CDR3: CASSLIQNPTEAFF. In DNA, the CDR3 is TGTGCCAGCAGCCTAATACAGAACCCCACTGAAGCTTTCTTT.

The CDR3: CASSLVGDGYTF. Here the CDR3 DNA reads TGCGCCAGCAGCTTGGTGGGGGATGGCTACACCTTC. This chain uses TRBV5-1 with TRBJ1-2; tentatively, D is TRBD1 (5 bases). Germline CDR1 SGHRS, CDR2 YFSETQ. The germline V and J ends were trimmed by 0 bases and 6 bases, with 6 bases remaining between them. The CDR3 has 12 amino acids.

The V and J genes are TRBV5-1 and TRBJ2-7; 10 bases map to TRBD1. Trimming removed 4 bases from V and 6 bases from J; junction bases left unmatched: 4. Per germline, CDR1 SGHRS and CDR2 YFSETQ. CDR3 length: 13 residues. The CDR3 nucleotides read TGCGCCAGCAGCACGGGGACAGGGGTCGAGCAGTACTTC. This sequence encodes CASSTGTGVEQYF.